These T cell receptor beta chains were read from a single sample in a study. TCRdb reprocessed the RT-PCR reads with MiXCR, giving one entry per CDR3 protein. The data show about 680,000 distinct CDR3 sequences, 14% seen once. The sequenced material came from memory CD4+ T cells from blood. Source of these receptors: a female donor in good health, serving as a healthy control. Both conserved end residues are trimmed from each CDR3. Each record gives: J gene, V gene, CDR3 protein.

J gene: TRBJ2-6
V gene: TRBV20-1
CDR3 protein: SARDRVRSGANVLT

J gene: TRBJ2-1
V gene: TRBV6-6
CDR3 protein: ASIMTGGAYNEQF

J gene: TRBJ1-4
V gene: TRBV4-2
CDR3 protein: ASSLRQQTVGGSDEKLF

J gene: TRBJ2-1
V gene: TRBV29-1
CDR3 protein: SVEDSGRATEQF

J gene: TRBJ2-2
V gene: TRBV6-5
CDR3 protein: ASSRGLAGIPTPGELF

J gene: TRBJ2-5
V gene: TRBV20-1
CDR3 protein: SAVRETQY

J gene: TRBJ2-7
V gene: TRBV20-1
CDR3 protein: SARRVTGVLAGGVGYEQY

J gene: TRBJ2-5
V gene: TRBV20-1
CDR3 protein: SARALLAGGVKETQY

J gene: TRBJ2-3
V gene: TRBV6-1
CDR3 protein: ASSGGTSDGTDTQY

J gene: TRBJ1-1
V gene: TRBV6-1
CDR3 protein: ASRGGTAEAF

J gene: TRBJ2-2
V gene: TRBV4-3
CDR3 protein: ASSQDSGGNTGELF

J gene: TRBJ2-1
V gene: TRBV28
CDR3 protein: ASSQGLAPDNEQF

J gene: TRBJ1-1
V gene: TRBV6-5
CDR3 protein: ASSAWDLGNTEAF

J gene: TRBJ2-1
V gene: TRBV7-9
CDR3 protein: ASNRNGRNEQF

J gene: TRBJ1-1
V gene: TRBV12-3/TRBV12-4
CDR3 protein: ASSPVVTEAF

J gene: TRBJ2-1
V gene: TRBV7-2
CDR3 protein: ASSPDTGIPYNEQF

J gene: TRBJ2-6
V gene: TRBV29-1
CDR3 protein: SVESRGSGANVLT

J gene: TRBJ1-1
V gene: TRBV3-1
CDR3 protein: ASSHKERNTEAF

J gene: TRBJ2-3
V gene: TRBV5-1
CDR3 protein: ASSYQAGDSTDTQY

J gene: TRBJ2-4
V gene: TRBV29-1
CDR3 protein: SVAFSGNIQY

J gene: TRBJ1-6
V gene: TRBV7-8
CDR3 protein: ASSLKVGSHSYNSPLH

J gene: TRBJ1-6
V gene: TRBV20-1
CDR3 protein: SGGPNNSPLH

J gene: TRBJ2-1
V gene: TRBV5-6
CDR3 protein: ASSLAGPPSYNEQF